Described below is a single T cell receptor (beta chain) sequence and its context. Enrolled through a virtual design, the participants were between roughly 18 and 90 years of age and came from about two dozen US areas. Two negative PCRs, clearance, or symptom resolution characterized the recovered Cohort 3 donors. The CDR3 has 10 amino acids. The germline V gene has CDR1 SNHLY and CDR2 FYNNEI. The V end lost 6 bases, the J end lost 8 bases, and 7 bases lay between the germline ends. This specimen comes from a study of blood T cell repertoires in COVID-19. In the study overall: In each case, the material was cDNA or gDNA derived from T cells, B-cell-depleted T cells, or PBMCs.

Original processing notes: For nucleated cells, counts were estimated from reference gene primer amplification. Clones were read by immunoSEQ multiplex PCR, and TCRdb kept only the in-frame ones, dropping some. That table supplies the V and J calls and clone size; D and trimming were determined from the DNA. This table has 220,000 or so clones, 82% appearing once. The clonotype was recovered from a woman aged 55-69 years who had recovered from COVID-19. J is TRBJ1-1 and V is TRBV2; D is possibly TRBD1 (6 bases). The material sequenced was PBMCs or T cells enriched from blood (not recorded which). In DNA, the CDR3 is TGTGCCAGCAGCGGGACAGAAGCTTTCTTT. This gives the protein CASSGTEAFF.